Listed here are 26 T cell receptor beta chains from one sample, sequenced in a study of identical twins. MiXCR was run by TCRdb on the 5' RACE reads, yielding one entry per CDR3 protein. The profile shows about 530,000 distinct CDR3 sequences, 15% of them singletons. The same sample was also studied in work on yellow fever vaccine responses in identical twins.

Sequencing was done on a sample of CD4+ T cells sorted from blood. These receptors were obtained from a woman between 18 and 29 years old in good health.

The chain employs TRBV20-1 and TRBJ2-1, with TRBD2 identical over 8 bases. The V gene end was trimmed by 4 bases and the J gene end by 7 bases; junction bases not matched to a gene: 9. This CDR3 has 14 residues. Germline values: CDR1 DFQATT, CDR2 SNEGSKA (reference sequence). CDR3 in amino acids: CSANLPSGLNEQFF. In DNA form, the CDR3 reads TGCAGTGCTAATTTGCCTAGCGGGTTAAATGAGCAGTTCTTC.

This clonotype was found a few times. The rearrangement joins TRBV7-6 to TRBJ1-4; weak D call: TRBD1 (5 bases). Germline CDR1 is SGHVS and CDR2 is FNYEAQ. V shed 4 bases and J shed 3 bases, with 12 bases lying between them. This CDR3 contains 15 residues. Here the CDR3 DNA reads TGTGCCAGCAGCTCGGGACCTTCCCCTAATGAAAAACTGTTTTTT. This encodes CASSSGPSPNEKLFF.

The chain couples TRBV7-6 to TRBJ2-1; 8 bases match TRBD1. The CDR3 covers 15 residues. CDR1 and CDR2 from the germline V gene are SGHVS and FNYEAQ. Germline trimming cut 3 bases from V and 3 bases from J; bases unmatched to any gene: 4. The CDR3 sequence is CASSFGQGGYNEQFF. Here the CDR3 DNA reads TGTGCCAGCAGCTTCGGACAGGGAGGCTACAATGAGCAGTTCTTC.

CDR3 nucleotides: TGCAGCGTTGCCCCGCTAGCGGAAAGGAACTACGAGCAGTACTTC. The encoded protein is CSVAPLAERNYEQYF. V is TRBV29-1 and J is TRBJ2-7; TRBD2 aligns across 7 bases. This CDR3 region has 15 residues. After removal of 4 bases from V and 3 bases from J, the junction contained 12 bases not matched to a gene. The germline V gene has CDR1 SQVTM and CDR2 ANQGSEA.

The J gene is TRBJ2-2, the V gene TRBV7-2; D gene ambiguous. V was trimmed by 2 bases and J by 0 bases, leaving 10 bases between them. CDR1 is SGHTA, CDR2 FQGNSA, per germline. The CDR3 contains 16 residues. CDR3 DNA sequence: TGTGCCAGCAGCTTAATTGTTTTCGCGAACACCGGGGAGCTGTTTTTT. Protein product: CASSLIVFANTGELFF.

This clonotype turned up a few times. The rearrangement joins TRBV5-1 to TRBJ1-1; D gene unclear. The CDR3 has 16 amino acids. Germline assignment: CDR1 SGHRS and CDR2 YFSETQ. V lost 2 bases, J lost 5 bases, and 19 bases lay in between. The CDR3 is CASSFMAGRSGTEAFF. The CDR3 DNA sequence: TGCGCCAGCAGCTTTATGGCAGGCAGAAGTGGGACTGAAGCTTTCTTT.

This clonotype was recorded many times. The genes are TRBV3-1 and TRBJ2-1; D is uncertain. Trimming removed 0 bases from V and 4 bases from J, with 10 bases in between. From germline, CDR1 is LGHDT and CDR2 YNNKEL (reference sequence). The CDR3 sequence is 15 residues long. CDR3 sequence reads: CASSQDGRNYNEQFF. CDR3 bases: TGTGCCAGCAGCCAAGATGGGCGGAATTACAATGAGCAGTTCTTC.

There are a few counts of this clonotype. The chain employs TRBV28 and TRBJ2-5, with D perhaps matching TRBD1 (6 bases). Germline values: CDR1 MDHEN, CDR2 SYDVKM. V dropped 4 bases and J dropped 7 bases, with 13 bases sitting between them. This CDR3 spans 13 amino acids. The CDR3 loop reads CASSSPRGGTQYF. CDR3 DNA sequence: TGTGCCAGCAGTTCCCCCAGGGGTGGGACCCAGTACTTC.

This clonotype was recorded many times. This chain links TRBV6-5 with TRBJ2-1; no firm D call. From germline, CDR1 is MNHEY and CDR2 SVGAGI. Trimming cost V 0 bases and J 6 bases, with 15 bases left between them. The CDR3 contains 16 residues. The CDR3 DNA reads TGTGCCAGCAGTTACTCGTTGGGTCTACGGTCCAATGAGCAGTTCTTC. Translating it yields CASSYSLGLRSNEQFF.

At least ten counts were recorded for this clonotype. The V call is TRBV27, the J call TRBJ2-1, with 11 bases identical to TRBD2. J was trimmed by 14 bases and V by 6 bases; bases with no gene match: 9. CDR3 length: 13 residues. Germline V CDR1 and CDR2: MNHEY, SMNVEV (reference sequence). CDR3 region: CASRYTLAGEKFF. CDR3 sequence (DNA): TGTGCCAGCAGATACACACTAGCGGGAGAAAAGTTCTTC.

Concerning this clonotype itself: Possible read error: a much larger clone is one base away. The chain recombines TRBV10-3 with TRBJ2-3; D is uncertain. This CDR3 is built from 12 residues. V was shortened by 5 bases and J by 4 bases, with 7 bases between the two germline ends. Germline V gives CDR1 ENHRY, CDR2 SYGVKD. For the CDR3, the DNA is TGTGCCATCAGTAAGTTATCAGATACGCAGTATTTT. Amino acids: CAISKLSDTQYF.

The V call is TRBV29-1, the J call TRBJ2-1; D unresolved. CDR1 is SQVTM, CDR2 ANQGSEA, per germline. Trimming stripped 3 bases from V and 0 bases from J, with 12 bases between. This CDR3 has 15 residues. This chain's CDR3 is CSVDGSPSSYNEQFF. As DNA, the CDR3 is TGCAGCGTTGATGGCTCCCCGAGCTCCTACAATGAGCAGTTCTTC.

This chain connects TRBV20-1 to TRBJ2-7; no definite D call. CDR1 is DFQATT, CDR2 SNEGSKA, per germline (reference sequence). The CDR3 totals 15 residues. Between the trimmed V and J ends, which lost 0 bases and 2 bases, there was a span of 14 bases. The CDR3 bases are TGCAGTGCTAGAGATATACTCCCCCCCACCTACGAGCAGTACTTC. Protein product: CSARDILPPTYEQYF.

This clonotype was detected a few times. This chain links TRBV20-1 with TRBJ2-7; no reliable D call. V lost 7 bases and J 0 bases, leaving 10 bases between the germline ends. The CDR3 runs to 12 residues. Germline assignment: CDR1 DFQATT and CDR2 SNEGSKA (reference sequence). The CDR3 loop is CSGSISSYEQYF. The CDR3, as DNA: TGCAGTGGTTCTATAAGCTCCTACGAGCAGTACTTC.

V is TRBV6-1 and J is TRBJ2-7, with D possibly TRBD2 on 5 matching bases. With 8 bases removed from V and 0 bases from J, the gap between germline ends came to 17 bases. Germline V gene sequence: CDR1 MNHNS, CDR2 SASEGT. The CDR3 spans 15 residues. As DNA, the CDR3 is TGTGCCAGCCGACCGGACTGGTCGAGCTCCTACGAGCAGTACTTC. Translation gives CASRPDWSSSYEQYF.

This clonotype was seen more than once but under ten times. CDR3: CASEGSGNNEQFF. CDR3 in DNA: TGTGCCAGCGAGGGTAGCGGGAACAATGAGCAGTTCTTC. J is TRBJ2-1 and V is TRBV18; 8 bases align to TRBD2. CDR1 and CDR2 from the germline V gene are KGHSH and LQKENI. This CDR3 has 13 residues. V was pared by 8 bases and J by 5 bases, with 5 bases of the junction left unmatched.

This clonotype has only a few counts. This chain uses TRBV4-2 with TRBJ2-2, with 16 bases matching TRBD2. The germline V gene has CDR1 LGHNA and CDR2 YNFKEQ. The V and J ends lost 3 bases and 5 bases, in that order; junction bases with no gene match: 0. The CDR3 runs 16 residues. The CDR3 loop is CASSQGLAGGTGELFF. CDR3 sequence (DNA): TGTGCCAGCAGCCAGGGACTAGCGGGAGGGACCGGGGAGCTGTTTTTT.

This clonotype appeared many times. The chain is built from TRBV16 and TRBJ1-5, with D uncertain. This CDR3 is built from 14 residues. V lost 0 bases and J 4 bases, leaving 7 bases between the germline ends. Per the germline V gene, CDR1 is KGHSY and CDR2 is FQNENV. This chain's CDR3 is CASSQSAPNQPQHF. Written as DNA, the CDR3 is TGTGCCAGCAGCCAATCCGCCCCGAATCAGCCCCAGCATTTT.

The table lists this clonotype with a few counts. The chain couples TRBV5-1 to TRBJ1-6, with D hard to call. Trimming removed 0 bases from V and 8 bases from J, with 12 bases in between. The CDR3 contains 15 residues. In germline, CDR1 is SGHRS, CDR2 YFSETQ. The CDR3, as DNA: TGCGCCAGCAGCTTGGCCGGCAGTAGGTATTCACCCCTCCACTTT. Its translation: CASSLAGSRYSPLHF.

This clonotype appeared many times. V is TRBV2 and J is TRBJ1-4; 7 bases match TRBD1. CDR3 length: 16 amino acids. With V trimmed by 5 bases and J by 7 bases, 13 bases remained unmatched. Per germline, CDR1 SNHLY and CDR2 FYNNEI. The CDR3 DNA follows: TGTGCCAGCAGTCCCGGACGGACAGGTTTTGGTGAAAAACTGTTTTTT. Residues: CASSPGRTGFGEKLFF.

This clonotype showed up just a few times. V gene TRBV5-1 combines with J gene TRBJ2-1, with TRBD1 matching over 9 bases. The germline V gene has CDR1 SGHRS and CDR2 YFSETQ. The V segment lost 3 bases and the J segment 3 bases; nucleotides outside the gene matches: 7. The CDR3 has 16 residues. CDR3 in amino acids: CASSSTRDRVYNEQFF. The CDR3 DNA reads TGCGCCAGCAGCTCGACCCGGGACAGGGTCTACAATGAGCAGTTCTTC.

This clonotype was observed a handful of times. J is TRBJ2-1 and V is TRBV3-1; D gene uncertain. V was pared by 1 base and J by 4 bases, with 11 bases between. Germline V gene lookup returns CDR1 LGHDT and CDR2 YNNKEL (reference sequence). The CDR3 has 15 residues. The CDR3 nucleotides are TGTGCCAGCAGCCAAGGGCAGATTACATACAATGAGCAGTTCTTC. Its translation is CASSQGQITYNEQFF.

This chain joins TRBV7-9 and TRBJ2-1; TRBD2 might be the D (6 bases). Germline CDR1 is SEHNR and CDR2 is FQNEAQ (reference sequence). V shed 1 base and J shed 8 bases, with 15 bases lying between them. The CDR3 spans 15 residues. The CDR3 DNA is TGTGCCAGCAGCTTAGGGTCGGCGGGGTGGGATGAGCAGTTCTTC. Translation: CASSLGSAGWDEQFF.

This clonotype showed up just once. The V gene is TRBV12-3 or TRBV12-4, the J gene TRBJ2-5, with TRBD2 matching over 8 bases. The CDR3 is made up of 14 amino acids. The V and J ends lost 7 bases and 5 bases, in that order; junction bases with no gene match: 9. CDR3 bases: TGTGCCAGCAACTTAGCGGGATGGGGGGAGACCCAGTACTTC. Amino acids: CASNLAGWGETQYF.

This clonotype has only a few counts. V and J are TRBV2 and TRBJ2-1, with D uncertain. Germline CDR1 and CDR2: SNHLY and FYNNEI. The V and J ends lost 0 bases and 6 bases respectively, with 12 bases between them. The CDR3 has 15 residues. The CDR3 protein is CASSEALRTPNEQFF. The CDR3 DNA is TGTGCCAGCAGTGAAGCGTTACGGACCCCCAATGAGCAGTTCTTC.

The chain couples TRBV6-2 or TRBV6-3 to TRBJ2-2; D is ambiguous. V lost 4 bases and J lost 7, with 13 bases in between. Germline-derived CDR1 and CDR2 are MNHEY and SVGEGT. The CDR3 is made up of 14 amino acids. Here the CDR3 reads CASSSPGNRGELFF. In DNA, the CDR3 is TGTGCCAGCAGTTCCCCGGGCAACCGCGGGGAGCTGTTTTTT.